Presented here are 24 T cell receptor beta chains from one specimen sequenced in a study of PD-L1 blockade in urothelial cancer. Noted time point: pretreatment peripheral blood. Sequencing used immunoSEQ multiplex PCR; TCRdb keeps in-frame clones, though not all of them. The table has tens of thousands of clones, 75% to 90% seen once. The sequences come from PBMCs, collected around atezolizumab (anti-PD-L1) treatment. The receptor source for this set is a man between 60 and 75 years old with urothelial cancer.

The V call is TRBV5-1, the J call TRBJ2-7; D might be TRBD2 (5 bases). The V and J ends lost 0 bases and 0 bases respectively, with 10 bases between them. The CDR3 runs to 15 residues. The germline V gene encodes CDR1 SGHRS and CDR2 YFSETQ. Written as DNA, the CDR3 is TGCGCCAGCAGCTTGGATACTGGGAGCTCCTACGAGCAGTACTTC. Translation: CASSLDTGSSYEQYF.

This CDR3 is CASSTGVDYGYTF. The CDR3 bases are TGTGCCAGCAGTACAGGGGTAGACTATGGCTACACCTTC. The genes are TRBV28 and TRBJ1-2; TRBD1 matches 7 bases. After removal of 5 bases from V and 3 bases from J, the junction contained 3 bases not matched to a gene. Germline CDR1 is MDHEN and CDR2 is SYDVKM. This CDR3 is 13 amino acids long.

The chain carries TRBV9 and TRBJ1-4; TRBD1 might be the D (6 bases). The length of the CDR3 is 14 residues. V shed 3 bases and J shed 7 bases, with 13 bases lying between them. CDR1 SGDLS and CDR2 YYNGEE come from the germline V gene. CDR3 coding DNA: TGTGCCAGCAGCGCGACGACAGGTCGTGAAAAACTGTTTTTT. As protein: CASSATTGREKLFF.

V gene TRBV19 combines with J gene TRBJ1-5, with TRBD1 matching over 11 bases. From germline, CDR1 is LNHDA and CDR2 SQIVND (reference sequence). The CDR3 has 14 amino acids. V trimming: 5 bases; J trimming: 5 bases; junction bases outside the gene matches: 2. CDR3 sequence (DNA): TGTGCCAGTAGTGGGACAGGGGGTGATCAGCCCCAGCATTTT. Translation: CASSGTGGDQPQHF.

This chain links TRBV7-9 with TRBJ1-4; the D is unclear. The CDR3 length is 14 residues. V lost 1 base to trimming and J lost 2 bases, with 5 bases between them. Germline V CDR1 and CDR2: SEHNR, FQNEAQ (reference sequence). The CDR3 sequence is CASSLVSTNEKLFF. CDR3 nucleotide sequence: TGTGCCAGCAGCTTAGTTAGCACTAATGAAAAACTGTTTTTT.

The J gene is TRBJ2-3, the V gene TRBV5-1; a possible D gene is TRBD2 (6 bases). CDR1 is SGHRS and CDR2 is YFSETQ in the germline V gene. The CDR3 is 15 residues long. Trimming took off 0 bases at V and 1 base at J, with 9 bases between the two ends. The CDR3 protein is CASSLAGGGTDTQYF. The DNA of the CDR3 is TGCGCCAGCAGCTTGGCCGGCGGGGGCACAGATACGCAGTATTTT.

CDR3 sequence reads: CASSEYQDRDSPLHF. CDR3 DNA: TGTGCCAGCAGTGAATACCAGGACAGGGATTCACCCCTCCACTTT. The rearrangement links TRBV25-1 to TRBJ1-6, with TRBD1 matching over 8 bases. Trimming took 0 bases from V and 8 from J; bases not matched to a gene: 3. Germline CDR1 reads MGHDK; CDR2 reads SYGVNS. CDR3 size: 15 residues.

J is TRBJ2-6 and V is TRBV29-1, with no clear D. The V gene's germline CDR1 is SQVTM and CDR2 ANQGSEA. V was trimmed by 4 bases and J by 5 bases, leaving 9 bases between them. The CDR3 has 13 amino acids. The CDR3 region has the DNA TGCAGCGTTGCCGGGTTGCGGGCCAACGTCCTGACTTTC. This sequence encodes CSVAGLRANVLTF. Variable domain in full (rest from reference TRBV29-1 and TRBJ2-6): SAVISQKPSRDICQRGTSLTIQCQVDSQVTMMFWYRQQPGQSLTLIATANQGSEATYESGFVIDKFPISRPNLTFSTLTVSNMSPEDSSIYLCSVAGLRANVLTFGAGSRLTVL.

The CDR3 DNA is TGCGCCAGCAGTTCTCAACAGCGAAGGGGTGAAAAACTGTTTTTT. Encoded protein: CASSSQQRRGEKLFF. The V call is TRBV4-1, the J call TRBJ1-4, with D possibly TRBD1 on 5 matching bases. V was pared by 6 bases and J by 7 bases, with 18 bases between. Germline CDR1 MGHRA, CDR2 YSYEKL. The length of the CDR3 is 15 residues.

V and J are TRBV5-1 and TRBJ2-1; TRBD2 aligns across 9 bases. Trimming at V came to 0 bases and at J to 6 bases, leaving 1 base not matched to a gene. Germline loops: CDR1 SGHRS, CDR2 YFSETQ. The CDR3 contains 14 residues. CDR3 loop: CASSLGGLANEQFF. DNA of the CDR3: TGCGCCAGCAGCTTGGGGGGACTAGCCAATGAGCAGTTCTTC.

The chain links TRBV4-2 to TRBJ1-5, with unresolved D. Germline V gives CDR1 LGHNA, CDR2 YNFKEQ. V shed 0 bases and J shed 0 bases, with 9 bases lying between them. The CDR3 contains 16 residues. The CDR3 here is CASSQESGNSNQPQHF. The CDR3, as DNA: TGTGCCAGCAGCCAAGAGTCGGGAAATAGCAATCAGCCCCAGCATTTT.

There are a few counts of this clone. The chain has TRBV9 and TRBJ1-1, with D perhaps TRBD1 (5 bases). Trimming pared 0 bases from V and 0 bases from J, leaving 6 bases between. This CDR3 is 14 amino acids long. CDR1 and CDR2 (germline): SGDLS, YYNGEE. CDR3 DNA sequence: TGTGCCAGCAGCGTAGAGGGGTTGAACACTGAAGCTTTCTTT. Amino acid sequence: CASSVEGLNTEAFF.

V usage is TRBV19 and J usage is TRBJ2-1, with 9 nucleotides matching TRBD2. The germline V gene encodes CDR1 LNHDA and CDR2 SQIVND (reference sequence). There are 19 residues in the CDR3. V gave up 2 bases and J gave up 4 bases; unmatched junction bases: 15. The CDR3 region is CASSIKSSGEGDYYNEQFF. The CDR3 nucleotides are TGTGCCAGTAGTATAAAGTCTAGCGGGGAGGGAGACTATTACAATGAGCAGTTCTTC.

The CDR3 protein is CASSEGQAKQERATNEKLFF. CDR3 nucleotides: TGCGCCAGCAGCGAGGGACAGGCGAAACAAGAGAGGGCAACTAATGAAAAACTGTTTTTT. This rearrangement joins TRBV5-1 to TRBJ1-4; 8 bases map to TRBD1. The CDR3 spans 20 residues. Losses at the gene ends were 4 bases for V and 0 bases for J; bases not matched to a gene: 17. The germline V gene has CDR1 SGHRS and CDR2 YFSETQ.

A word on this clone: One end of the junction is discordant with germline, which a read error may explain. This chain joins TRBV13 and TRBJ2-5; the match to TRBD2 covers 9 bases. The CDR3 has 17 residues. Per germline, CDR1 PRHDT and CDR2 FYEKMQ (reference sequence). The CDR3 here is CASSLGYSGGDQETQYF. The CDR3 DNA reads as TGTGCCAGCAGTTTAGGGTATAGCGGGGGAGACCAAGAGACCCAGTACTTC.

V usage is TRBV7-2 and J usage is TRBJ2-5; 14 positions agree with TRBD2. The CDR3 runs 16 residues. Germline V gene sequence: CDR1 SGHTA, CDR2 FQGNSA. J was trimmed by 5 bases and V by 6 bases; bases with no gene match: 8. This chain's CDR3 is CASSRGLAGVKETQYF. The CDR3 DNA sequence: TGTGCCAGCAGTAGGGGACTAGCGGGGGTGAAGGAGACCCAGTACTTC.

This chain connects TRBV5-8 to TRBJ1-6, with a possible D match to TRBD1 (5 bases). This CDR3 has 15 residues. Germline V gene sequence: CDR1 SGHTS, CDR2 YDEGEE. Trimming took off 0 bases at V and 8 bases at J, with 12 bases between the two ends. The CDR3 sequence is CASSLGTAGDSPLHF. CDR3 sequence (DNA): TGTGCCAGCAGCTTGGGGACTGCGGGGGATTCACCCCTCCACTTT.

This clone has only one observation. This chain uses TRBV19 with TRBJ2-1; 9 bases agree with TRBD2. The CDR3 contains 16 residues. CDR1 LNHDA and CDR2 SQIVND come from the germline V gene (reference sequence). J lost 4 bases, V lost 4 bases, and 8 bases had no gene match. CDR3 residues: CASSTRVSGGYNEQFF. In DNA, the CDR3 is TGTGCCAGTAGTACTAGGGTTAGCGGGGGTTACAATGAGCAGTTCTTC. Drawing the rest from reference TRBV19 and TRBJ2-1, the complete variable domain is DGGITQSPKYLFRKEGQNVTLSCEQNLNHDAMYWYRQDPGQGLRLIYYSQIVNDFQKGDIAEGYSVSREKKESFPLTVTSAQKNPTAFYLCASSTRVSGGYNEQFFGPGTRLTVL.

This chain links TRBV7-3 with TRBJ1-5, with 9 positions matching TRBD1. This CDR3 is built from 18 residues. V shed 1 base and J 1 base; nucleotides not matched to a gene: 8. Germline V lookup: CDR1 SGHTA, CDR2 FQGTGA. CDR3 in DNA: TGTGCCAGCAGCTTAAAGTTTTGGACAGGGGACAGCAATCAGCCCCAGCATTTT. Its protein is CASSLKFWTGDSNQPQHF.

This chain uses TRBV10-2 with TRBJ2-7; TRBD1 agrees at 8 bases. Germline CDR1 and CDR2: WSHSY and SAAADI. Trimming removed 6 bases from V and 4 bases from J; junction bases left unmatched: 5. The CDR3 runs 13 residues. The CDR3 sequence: CASRDRGLYEQYF. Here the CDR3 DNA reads TGCGCCAGCAGAGACAGGGGTTTGTACGAGCAGTACTTC.

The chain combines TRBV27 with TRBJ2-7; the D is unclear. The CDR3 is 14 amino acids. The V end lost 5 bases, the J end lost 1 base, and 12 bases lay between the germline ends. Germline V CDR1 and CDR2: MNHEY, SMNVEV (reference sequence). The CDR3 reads CASSPLGRSYEQYF. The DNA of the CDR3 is TGTGCCAGCAGTCCCCTTGGGCGTTCCTACGAGCAGTACTTC.

CDR3 protein: CASSLMADQNNEQFF. The CDR3 nucleotides read TGTGCCAGCAGCTTAATGGCGGATCAAAACAATGAGCAGTTCTTC. The chain carries TRBV7-3 and TRBJ2-1; D remains unclear. V lost 1 base and J lost 5, with 12 bases in between. The germline V gene encodes CDR1 SGHTA and CDR2 FQGTGA. The CDR3 totals 15 residues. The whole variable domain, remainder taken from reference TRBV7-3 and TRBJ2-1, is GAGVSQTPSNKVTEKGKYVELRCDPISGHTALYWYRQSLGQGPEFLIYFQGTGAADDSGLPNDRFFAVRPEGSVSTLKIQRTERGDSAVYLCASSLMADQNNEQFFGPGTRLTVL.

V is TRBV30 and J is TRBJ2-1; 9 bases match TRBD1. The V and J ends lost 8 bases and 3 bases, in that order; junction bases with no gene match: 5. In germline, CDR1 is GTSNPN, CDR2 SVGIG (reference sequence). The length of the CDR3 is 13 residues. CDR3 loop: CAGGTGYYNEQFF. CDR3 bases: TGTGCCGGAGGGACAGGGTACTACAATGAGCAGTTCTTC.

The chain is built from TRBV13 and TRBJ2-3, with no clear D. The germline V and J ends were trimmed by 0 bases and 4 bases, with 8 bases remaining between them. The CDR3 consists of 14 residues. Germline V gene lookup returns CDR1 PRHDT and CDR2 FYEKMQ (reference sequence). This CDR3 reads CASSLGTRADTQYF. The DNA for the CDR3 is TGTGCCAGCAGCTTAGGGACTCGAGCAGATACGCAGTATTTT.